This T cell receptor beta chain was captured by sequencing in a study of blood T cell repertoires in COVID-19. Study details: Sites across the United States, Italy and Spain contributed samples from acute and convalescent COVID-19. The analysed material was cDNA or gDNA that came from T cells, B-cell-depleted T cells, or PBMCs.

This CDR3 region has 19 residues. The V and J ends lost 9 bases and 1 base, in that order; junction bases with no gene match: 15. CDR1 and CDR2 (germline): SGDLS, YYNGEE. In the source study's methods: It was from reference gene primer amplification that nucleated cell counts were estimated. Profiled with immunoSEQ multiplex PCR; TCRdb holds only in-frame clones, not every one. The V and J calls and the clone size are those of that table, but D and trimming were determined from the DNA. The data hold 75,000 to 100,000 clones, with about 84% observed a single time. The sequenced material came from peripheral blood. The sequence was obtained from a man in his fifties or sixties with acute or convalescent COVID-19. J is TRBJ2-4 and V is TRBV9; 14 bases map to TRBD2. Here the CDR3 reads CATLPPGLAGAVAKNIQYF. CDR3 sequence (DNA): TGTGCCACCCTTCCTCCGGGACTAGCGGGAGCTGTTGCCAAAAACATTCAGTACTTC.